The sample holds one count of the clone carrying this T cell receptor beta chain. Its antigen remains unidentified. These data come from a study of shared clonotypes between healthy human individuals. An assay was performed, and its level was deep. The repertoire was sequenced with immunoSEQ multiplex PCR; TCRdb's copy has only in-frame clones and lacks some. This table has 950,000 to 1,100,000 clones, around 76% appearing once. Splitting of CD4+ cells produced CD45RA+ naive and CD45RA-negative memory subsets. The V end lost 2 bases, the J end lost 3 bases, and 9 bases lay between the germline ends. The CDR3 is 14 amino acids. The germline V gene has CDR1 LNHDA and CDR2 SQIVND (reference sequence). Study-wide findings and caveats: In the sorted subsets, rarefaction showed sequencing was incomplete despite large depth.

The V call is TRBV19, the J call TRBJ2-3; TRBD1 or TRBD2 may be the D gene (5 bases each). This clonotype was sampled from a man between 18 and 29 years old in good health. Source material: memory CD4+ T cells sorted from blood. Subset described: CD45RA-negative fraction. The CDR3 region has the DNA TGTGCCAGTAGTATAATGGGGGTTACAGATACGCAGTATTTT. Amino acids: CASSIMGVTDTQYF.